The present T cell receptor beta chain was sequenced within a study of monozygotic twins with inflammatory bowel disease. Per the germline V gene, CDR1 is MNHEY and CDR2 is SMNVEV (reference sequence). The CDR3 runs to 14 residues. TCRdb re-analyzed the 5' RACE reads; it lists each CDR3 protein once, without DNA. The sample has approximately 400,000 distinct CDR3 sequences; the top ten hold around 2.3%. Sequencing input: blood. The source is a human donor with ulcerative colitis or Crohn's disease, or a healthy co-twin of an affected twin (not recorded which). The chain recombines TRBV27 with TRBJ2-1. CDR3: CASRDPRLGVEQFF.